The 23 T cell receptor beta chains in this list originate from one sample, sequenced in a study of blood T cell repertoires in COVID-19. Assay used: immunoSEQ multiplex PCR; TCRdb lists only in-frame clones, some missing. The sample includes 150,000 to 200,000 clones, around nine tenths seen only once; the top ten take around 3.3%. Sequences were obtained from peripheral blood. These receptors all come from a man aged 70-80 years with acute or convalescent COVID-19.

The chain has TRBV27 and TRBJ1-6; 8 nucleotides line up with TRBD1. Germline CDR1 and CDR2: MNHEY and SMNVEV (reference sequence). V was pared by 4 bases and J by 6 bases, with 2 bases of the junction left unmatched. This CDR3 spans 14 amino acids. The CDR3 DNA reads TGTGCCAGCAGTTCTGGACAGGGTAATTCACCCCTCCACTTT. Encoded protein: CASSSGQGNSPLHF.

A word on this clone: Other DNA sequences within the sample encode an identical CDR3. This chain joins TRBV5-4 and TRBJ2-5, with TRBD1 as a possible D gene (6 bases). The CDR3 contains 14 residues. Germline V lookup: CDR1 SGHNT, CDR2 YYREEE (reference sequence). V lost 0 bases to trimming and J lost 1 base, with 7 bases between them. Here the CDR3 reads CASSLVRGQETQYF. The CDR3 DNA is TGTGCCAGCAGCTTGGTCAGGGGCCAAGAGACCCAGTACTTC.

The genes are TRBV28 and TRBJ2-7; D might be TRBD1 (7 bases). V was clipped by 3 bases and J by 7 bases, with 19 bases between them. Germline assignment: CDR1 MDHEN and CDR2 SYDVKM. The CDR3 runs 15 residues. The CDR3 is CASSFNQGGGLEQYF. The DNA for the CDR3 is TGTGCCAGCAGTTTCAATCAGGGGGGCGGTTTGGAGCAGTACTTC.

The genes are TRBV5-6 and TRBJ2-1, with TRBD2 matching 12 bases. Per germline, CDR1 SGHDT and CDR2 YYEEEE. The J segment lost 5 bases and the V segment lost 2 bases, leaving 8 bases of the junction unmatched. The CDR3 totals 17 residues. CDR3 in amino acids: CASSLGISSGRDNEQFF. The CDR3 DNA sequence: TGTGCCAGCAGCTTAGGGATTTCTAGCGGGAGGGACAATGAGCAGTTCTTC.

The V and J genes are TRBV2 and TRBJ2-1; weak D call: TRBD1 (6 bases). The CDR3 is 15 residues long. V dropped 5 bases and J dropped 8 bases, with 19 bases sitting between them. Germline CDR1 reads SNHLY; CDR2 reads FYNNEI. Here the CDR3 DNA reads TGTGCCAGCAGTTCCCGGCCCCCCAGGGGCCATGAGCAGTTCTTC. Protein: CASSSRPPRGHEQFF.

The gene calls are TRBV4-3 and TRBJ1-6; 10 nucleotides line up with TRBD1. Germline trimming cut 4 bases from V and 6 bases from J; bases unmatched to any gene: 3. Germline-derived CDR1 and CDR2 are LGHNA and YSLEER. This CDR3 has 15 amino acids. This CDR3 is CASSLRDRGNSPLHF. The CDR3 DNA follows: TGCGCCAGCAGCCTCCGGGACAGGGGTAATTCACCCCTCCACTTT.

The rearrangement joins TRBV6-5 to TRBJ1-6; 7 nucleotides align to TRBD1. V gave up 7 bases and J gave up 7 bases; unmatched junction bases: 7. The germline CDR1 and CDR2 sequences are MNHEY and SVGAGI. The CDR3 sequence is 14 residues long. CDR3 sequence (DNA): TGTGCCAGCACCCTGGACAGGTTGAATTCACCCCTCCACTTT. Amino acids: CASTLDRLNSPLHF.

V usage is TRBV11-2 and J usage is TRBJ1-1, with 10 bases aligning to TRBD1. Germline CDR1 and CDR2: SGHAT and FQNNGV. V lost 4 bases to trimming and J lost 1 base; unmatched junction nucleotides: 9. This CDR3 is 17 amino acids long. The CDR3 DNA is TGTGCCAGCAGCTCTGAATCGGACAGGGGGTGGAACACTGAAGCTTTCTTT. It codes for CASSSESDRGWNTEAFF.

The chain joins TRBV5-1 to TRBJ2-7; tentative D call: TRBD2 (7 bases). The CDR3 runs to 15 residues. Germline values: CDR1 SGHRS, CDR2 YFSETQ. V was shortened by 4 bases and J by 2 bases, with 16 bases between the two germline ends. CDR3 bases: TGCGCCAGCAGCCTCGGGGGGACAACCACCTACGAGCAGTACTTC. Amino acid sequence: CASSLGGTTTYEQYF.

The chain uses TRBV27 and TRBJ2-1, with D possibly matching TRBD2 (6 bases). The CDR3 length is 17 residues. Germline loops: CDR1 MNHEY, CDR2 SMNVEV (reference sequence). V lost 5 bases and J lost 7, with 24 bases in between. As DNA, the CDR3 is TGTGCCAGCAGTCCCATTACCGGGAGTCTAGAGGCAAATGAGCAGTTCTTC. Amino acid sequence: CASSPITGSLEANEQFF.

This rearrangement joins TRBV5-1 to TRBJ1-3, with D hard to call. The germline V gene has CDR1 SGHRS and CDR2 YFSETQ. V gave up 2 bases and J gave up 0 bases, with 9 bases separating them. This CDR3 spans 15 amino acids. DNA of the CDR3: TGCGCCAGCAGCTTAACGGGAGTCTCTGGAAACACCATATATTTT. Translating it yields CASSLTGVSGNTIYF. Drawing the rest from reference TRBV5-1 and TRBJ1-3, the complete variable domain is KAGVTQTPRYLIKTRGQQVTLSCSPISGHRSVSWYQQTPGQGLQFLFEYFSETQRNKGNFPGRFSGRQFSNSRSEMNVSTLELGDSALYLCASSLTGVSGNTIYFGEGSWLTVV.

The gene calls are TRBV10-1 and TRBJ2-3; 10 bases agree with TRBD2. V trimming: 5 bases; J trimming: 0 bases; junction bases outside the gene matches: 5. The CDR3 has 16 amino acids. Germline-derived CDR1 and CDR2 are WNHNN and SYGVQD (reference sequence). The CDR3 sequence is CASSSGLAASTDTQYF. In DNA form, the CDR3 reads TGCGCCAGCAGTTCCGGACTAGCGGCAAGCACAGATACGCAGTATTTT.

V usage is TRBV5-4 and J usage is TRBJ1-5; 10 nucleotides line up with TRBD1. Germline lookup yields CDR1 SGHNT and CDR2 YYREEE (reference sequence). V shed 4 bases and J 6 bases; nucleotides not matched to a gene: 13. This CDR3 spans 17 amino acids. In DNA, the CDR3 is TGTGCCAGCAGCCCCCCCGCCGGGACAGGGGACTTTCAGCCCCAGCATTTT. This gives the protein CASSPPAGTGDFQPQHF.

CDR3 sequence: CASSLREGREGYTF. For the CDR3, the DNA is TGTGCCAGCAGCCTAAGAGAGGGGCGGGAGGGCTACACCTTC. The chain has TRBV3-1 (or the pseudogene TRBV3-2) and TRBJ1-2; a weak D match, TRBD1 (5 bases). The ends were cut back, 4 bases at V and 8 bases at J, with 17 bases in the middle. The germline CDR1 and CDR2 sequences are LGHDT and YNNKEL (reference sequence). The CDR3 contains 14 residues.

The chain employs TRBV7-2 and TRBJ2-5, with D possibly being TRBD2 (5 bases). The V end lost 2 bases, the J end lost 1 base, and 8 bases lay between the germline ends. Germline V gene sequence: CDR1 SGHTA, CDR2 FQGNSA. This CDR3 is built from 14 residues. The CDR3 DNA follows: TGTGCCAGCAGCTTACAAGGACTCCAAGAGACCCAGTACTTC. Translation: CASSLQGLQETQYF.

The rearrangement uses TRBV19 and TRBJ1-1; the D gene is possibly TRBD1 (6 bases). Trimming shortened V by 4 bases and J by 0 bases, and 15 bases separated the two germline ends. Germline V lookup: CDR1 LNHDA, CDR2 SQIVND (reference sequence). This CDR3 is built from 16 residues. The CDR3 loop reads CASSTQGWNMNTEAFF. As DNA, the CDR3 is TGTGCCAGTAGTACGCAGGGGTGGAACATGAACACTGAAGCTTTCTTT. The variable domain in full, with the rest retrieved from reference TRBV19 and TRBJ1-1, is DGGITQSPKYLFRKEGQNVTLSCEQNLNHDAMYWYRQDPGQGLRLIYYSQIVNDFQKGDIAEGYSVSREKKESFPLTVTSAQKNPTAFYLCASSTQGWNMNTEAFFGQGTRLTVV.

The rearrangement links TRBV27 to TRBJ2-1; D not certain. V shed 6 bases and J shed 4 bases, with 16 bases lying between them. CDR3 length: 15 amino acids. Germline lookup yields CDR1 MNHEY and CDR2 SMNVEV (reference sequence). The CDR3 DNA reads TGTGCCAGCAGGGAAGCGAGGATTGAATACAATGAGCAGTTCTTC. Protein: CASREARIEYNEQFF.

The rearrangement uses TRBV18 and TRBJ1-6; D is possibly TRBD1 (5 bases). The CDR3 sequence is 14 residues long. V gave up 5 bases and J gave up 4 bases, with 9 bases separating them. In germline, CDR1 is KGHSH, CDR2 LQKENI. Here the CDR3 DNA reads TGTGCCAGCTCAGGAACAGGTTATAATTCACCCCTCCACTTT. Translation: CASSGTGYNSPLHF.

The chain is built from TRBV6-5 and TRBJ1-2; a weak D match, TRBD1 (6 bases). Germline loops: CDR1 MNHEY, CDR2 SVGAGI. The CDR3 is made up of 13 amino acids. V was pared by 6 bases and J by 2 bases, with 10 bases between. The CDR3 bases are TGTGCCAGCAGCTTCCAGGGGAACTATGGCTACACCTTC. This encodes CASSFQGNYGYTF.

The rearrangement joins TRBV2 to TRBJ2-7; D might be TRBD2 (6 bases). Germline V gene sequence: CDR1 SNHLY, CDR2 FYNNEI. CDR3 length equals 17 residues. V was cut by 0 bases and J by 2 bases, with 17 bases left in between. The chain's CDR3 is CASSEALRGGVAYEQYF. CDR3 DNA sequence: TGTGCCAGCAGTGAAGCGCTTCGGGGAGGAGTGGCCTACGAGCAGTACTTC. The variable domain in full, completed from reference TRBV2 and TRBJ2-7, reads EPEVTQTPSHQVTQMGQEVILRCVPISNHLYFYWYRQILGQKVEFLVSFYNNEISEKSEIFDDQFSVERPDGSNFTLKIRSTKLEDSAMYFCASSEALRGGVAYEQYFGPGTRLTVT.

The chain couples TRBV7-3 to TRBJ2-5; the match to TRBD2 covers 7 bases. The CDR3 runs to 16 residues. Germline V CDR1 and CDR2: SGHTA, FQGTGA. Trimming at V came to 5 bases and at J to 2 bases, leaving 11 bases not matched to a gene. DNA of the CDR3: TGTGCCAGCAGCCCCAGTCTAGCGGAGGCACAAGAGACCCAGTACTTC. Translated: CASSPSLAEAQETQYF.

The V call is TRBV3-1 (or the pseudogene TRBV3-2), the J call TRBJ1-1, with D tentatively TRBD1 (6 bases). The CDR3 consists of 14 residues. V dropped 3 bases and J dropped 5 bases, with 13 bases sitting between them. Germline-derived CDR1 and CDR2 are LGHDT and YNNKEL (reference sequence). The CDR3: CASSHIQGETEAFF. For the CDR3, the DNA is TGTGCCAGCAGCCACATACAGGGCGAGACTGAAGCTTTCTTT.

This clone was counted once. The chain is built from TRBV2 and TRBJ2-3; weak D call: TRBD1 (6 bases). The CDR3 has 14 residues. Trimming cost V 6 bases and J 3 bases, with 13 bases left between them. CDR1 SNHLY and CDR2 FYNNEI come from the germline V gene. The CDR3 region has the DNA TGTGCCAGCAGCACAGGGACGGGGACAGATACGCAGTATTTT. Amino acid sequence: CASSTGTGTDTQYF.